This entry concerns a single T cell receptor (beta chain). Its matching antigen is unknown. The sample belongs to a study of T cell responses to AZD1222 COVID-19 vaccine. Study outcomes and limitations: Donors in the cohort were predominantly white British and more often female, and clonal diversity was possibly underestimated.

Profiled with immunoSEQ multiplex PCR; TCRdb holds only in-frame clones, not every one. The sample holds more than 90,000 clones, roughly 87% seen once. This CDR3 comprises 13 residues. The germline gives CDR1 SNHLY, CDR2 FYNNEI. The ends lost 6 bases at V and 2 bases at J; junction bases unmatched: 2. V is TRBV2 and J is TRBJ1-2, with 8 bases fitting TRBD1. This sequence was found in an adult in good health. The specimen was peripheral blood, collected on day 0 of AZD1222 vaccination. The CDR3 bases are TGTGCCAGCAGGAGACAGGGGAACTATGGCTACACCTTC. Amino acids: CASRRQGNYGYTF.